Reported below is one T cell receptor (beta chain). Primers included in the PCR were 60 Vbeta and 13 Jbeta primers. Measured with immunoSEQ multiplex PCR; TCRdb has only the in-frame clones, and not every one. The sample lists about 99,000 clones, 70% to 80% occurring once. These data belong to a study of cytomegalovirus exposure and HLA in healthy donors. V shed 1 base and J shed 5 bases, with 8 bases lying between them. Germline lookup yields CDR1 SGHDN and CDR2 FVKESK. This CDR3 spans 13 amino acids. The gene calls are TRBV14 and TRBJ1-1; possible D gene TRBD1, 5 bases. The sequenced material came from PBMCs. This TCR was sampled from a male donor in good health and CMV-seropositive. The CDR3 DNA is TGTGCCAGCAGCCAAGTGCCAGGGACTGAAGCTTTCTTT. It codes for CASSQVPGTEAFF. Filled out from reference TRBV14 and TRBJ1-1, the complete variable domain reads EAGVTQFPSHSVIEKGQTVTLRCDPISGHDNLYWYRRVMGKEIKFLLHFVKESKQDESGMPNNRFLAERTGGTYSTLKVQPAELEDSGVYFCASSQVPGTEAFFGQGTRLTVV.